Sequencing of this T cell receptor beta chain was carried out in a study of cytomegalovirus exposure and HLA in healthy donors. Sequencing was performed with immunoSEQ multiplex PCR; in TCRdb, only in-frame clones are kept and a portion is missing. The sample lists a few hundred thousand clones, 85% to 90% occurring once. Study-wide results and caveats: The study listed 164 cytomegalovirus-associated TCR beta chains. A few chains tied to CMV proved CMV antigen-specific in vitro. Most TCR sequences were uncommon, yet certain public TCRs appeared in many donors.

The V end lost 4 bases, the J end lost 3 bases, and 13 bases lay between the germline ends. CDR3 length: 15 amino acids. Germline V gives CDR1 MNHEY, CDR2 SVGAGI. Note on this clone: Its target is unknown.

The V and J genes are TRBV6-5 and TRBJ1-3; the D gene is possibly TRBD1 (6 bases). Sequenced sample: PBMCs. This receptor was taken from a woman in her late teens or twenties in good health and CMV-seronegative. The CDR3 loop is CASSWTVGFGNTIYF. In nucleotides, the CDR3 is TGTGCCAGCAGTTGGACAGTGGGCTTTGGAAACACCATATATTTT.